Each of the 15 T cell receptor beta chains below was sequenced from the same sample in a study of post-analysis software for immune sequencing data. Unique-molecular-identifier-tagged TCR beta cDNA libraries were used. TCRdb analysed the PCR reads with MiXCR anew, one entry per CDR3 protein. The profile shows some 700,000 distinct CDR3 sequences, 55% to 60% of them singletons. Study results and caveats: Patients showed TRBV5-6, TRBV5-1 and TRBV20-1 among four to six TRBV segments more frequent than in controls.

These receptors have no known antigen. The sample comprised blood. The receptors stem from a girl aged 2-10 years with multiple sclerosis.

The CDR3: CSINRGRGETQYF. The CDR3 nucleotides read TGCAGCATCAACAGGGGGAGGGGAGAGACCCAGTACTTC. The V call is TRBV29-1, the J call TRBJ2-5, with D perhaps TRBD1 (8 bases). The CDR3 covers 13 residues. Germline CDR1 and CDR2: SQVTM and ANQGSEA. V lost 8 bases, J lost 4 bases, and 17 bases lay in between. Filled out from reference TRBV29-1 and TRBJ2-5, the complete variable domain reads SAVISQKPSRDICQRGTSLTIQCQVDSQVTMMFWYRQQPGQSLTLIATANQGSEATYESGFVIDKFPISRPNLTFSTLTVSNMSPEDSSIYLCSINRGRGETQYFGPGTRLLVL.

The chain recombines TRBV4-1 with TRBJ2-1, with 7 bases identical to TRBD1. The CDR3 has 17 residues. The germline V gene encodes CDR1 MGHRA and CDR2 YSYEKL. J lost 3 bases, V lost 4 bases, and 12 bases had no gene match. This CDR3 reads CASSPDLRGGVYNEQFF. In nucleotides, the CDR3 is TGCGCCAGCAGCCCTGACCTTAGAGGGGGCGTCTACAATGAGCAGTTCTTC.

The chain links TRBV5-5 to TRBJ2-1; the match to TRBD2 covers 9 bases. Trimming removed 2 bases from V and 7 bases from J; junction bases left unmatched: 7. The CDR3 is made up of 15 amino acids. CDR1 SGHKS and CDR2 YYEKEE come from the germline V gene (reference sequence). CDR3 sequence: CASSFPIAGENEQFF. Written as DNA, the CDR3 is TGTGCCAGCAGCTTCCCTATAGCGGGAGAGAATGAGCAGTTCTTC. The full variable domain, completed using reference TRBV5-5 and TRBJ2-1, is DAGVTQSPTHLIKTRGQQVTLRCSPISGHKSVSWYQQVLGQGPQFIFQYYEKEERGRGNFPDRFSARQFPNYSSELNVNALLLGDSALYLCASSFPIAGENEQFFGPGTRLTVL.

The V gene is TRBV19, the J gene TRBJ1-2, with D perhaps matching TRBD1 (6 bases). The length of the CDR3 is 13 residues. Germline V lookup: CDR1 LNHDA, CDR2 SQIVND (reference sequence). V dropped 7 bases and J dropped 6 bases, with 15 bases sitting between them. The DNA for the CDR3 is TGTGCCAGTAAGGAACAGGGAATCGATGGCTACACCTTC. Its translation: CASKEQGIDGYTF.

V gene TRBV20-1 combines with J gene TRBJ2-7, with TRBD1 matching 10 bases. Gene TRBJ2-5 matches the end of the DNA better, so the J call may be wrong. The CDR3 is 14 residues long. Germline CDR1 is DFQATT and CDR2 is SNEGSKA (reference sequence). The CDR3 region is CSARAGTGEETQYF. The CDR3 DNA reads as TGCAGTGCTAGAGCCGGGACAGGGGAAGAGACCCAGTACTTC.

The chain uses TRBV5-1 and TRBJ1-1; D gene ambiguous. This CDR3 has 13 residues. CDR1 is SGHRS and CDR2 is YFSETQ in the germline V gene. V was clipped by 4 bases and J by 11 bases, with 18 bases between them. Here the CDR3 reads CASSPQSPHGAFF. CDR3 DNA sequence: TGCGCCAGCAGCCCACAGTCCCCCCACGGGGCTTTCTTT.

This rearrangement joins TRBV7-2 to TRBJ1-2; weak D call: TRBD1 (5 bases). Trimming removed 4 bases from V and 4 bases from J, with 13 bases in between. Germline-derived CDR1 and CDR2 are SGHTA and FQGNSA. CDR3 length: 14 amino acids. The CDR3 DNA sequence: TGTGCCAGCAGCTCCCCGGGGACCTTCTATGGCTACACCTTC. Translation gives CASSSPGTFYGYTF.

On this clonotype itself: At one end, the junction sequence differs from germline, possibly due to a read error. The chain recombines TRBV20-1 with TRBJ2-1, with TRBD2 matching over 12 bases. The CDR3 has 15 amino acids. CDR1 is DFQATT and CDR2 is SNEGSKA in the germline V gene (reference sequence). CDR3 sequence: CSAKDLGTSGLEQFF. The CDR3 nucleotides are TGTAGTGCTAAGGACCTCGGGACTAGCGGGCTAGAGCAGTTCTTC.

This clonotype came up a few times. The chain uses TRBV7-6 and TRBJ2-3, with 11 bases lining up with TRBD2. Germline V gene data show CDR1 as SGHVS and CDR2 as FNYEAQ. The CDR3 spans 16 residues. The trim removed 5 bases at V and 2 bases at J, leaving 6 bases unmatched. This CDR3 is CASSPALAGATDTQYF. In DNA, the CDR3 is TGTGCCAGCAGCCCTGCACTAGCGGGGGCCACAGATACGCAGTATTTT. Full variable domain (missing parts from reference TRBV7-6 and TRBJ2-3): GAGVSQSPRYKVTKRGQDVALRCDPISGHVSLYWYRQALGQGPEFLTYFNYEAQQDKSGLPNDRFSAERPEGSISTLTIQRTEQRDSAMYRCASSPALAGATDTQYFGPGTRLTVL.

This sequence joins TRBV7-9 and TRBJ2-4; the D gene is possibly TRBD2 (6 bases). The end of the DNA fits TRBJ2-7 better, so the J call may be wrong. CDR3 length: 15 residues. CDR1 SEHNR and CDR2 FQNEAQ come from the germline V gene (reference sequence). The CDR3 DNA follows: TGTGCCAGCAGCTTAGAGGGACTGATCACCTACGAGCAGTACTTC. Protein sequence: CASSLEGLITYEQYF.

The chain has TRBV20-1 and TRBJ2-1; the D is unclear. The V and J ends lost 0 bases and 7 bases respectively, with 7 bases between them. CDR1 and CDR2 (germline): DFQATT, SNEGSKA (reference sequence). This CDR3 is built from 12 residues. The CDR3 coding sequence is TGCAGTGCTAGAGATCACGGTAATGAGCAGTTCTTC. Encoded protein: CSARDHGNEQFF.

The CDR3 sequence is CSAPTRGIYHGYTF. The DNA for the CDR3 is TGCAGTGCTCCAACGCGGGGGATTTACCATGGCTACACCTTC. The V call is TRBV20-1, the J call TRBJ1-2; maybe TRBD1 (5 bases). V lost 5 bases and J lost 6, with 19 bases in between. The CDR3 covers 14 residues. Germline lookup yields CDR1 DFQATT and CDR2 SNEGSKA (reference sequence).

The chain recombines TRBV5-1 with TRBJ2-5, with TRBD1 identical over 7 bases. Trimming at V came to 0 bases and at J to 3 bases, leaving 2 bases not matched to a gene. The CDR3 runs 14 residues. CDR1 and CDR2 from the germline V gene are SGHRS and YFSETQ. CDR3 sequence (DNA): TGCGCCAGCAGCTTGGGAGGGGGCGAAGAGACCCAGTACTTC. Protein: CASSLGGGEETQYF.

This chain links TRBV10-3 with TRBJ2-5; D possibly corresponds to TRBD1 (5 bases). V was clipped by 3 bases and J by 5 bases, with 13 bases between them. The CDR3 spans 14 residues. The germline V gene encodes CDR1 ENHRY and CDR2 SYGVKD. CDR3 nucleotides: TGTGCCATCAGTGAAAGACAGACTGGGGAGACCCAGTACTTC. It specifies CAISERQTGETQYF.

The V call is TRBV5-1, the J call TRBJ2-1, with 7 bases fitting TRBD2. J was trimmed by 8 bases and V by 2 bases; bases with no gene match: 10. Germline V gene data show CDR1 as SGHRS and CDR2 as YFSETQ. The CDR3 sequence is 15 residues long. In DNA form, the CDR3 reads TGCGCCAGCAGCTTTGGGGGGGAGAGTGGTCATGAGCAGTTCTTC. Translation gives CASSFGGESGHEQFF.